This TCR beta chain was retrieved from a study of T cells in localized non-small cell lung cancer. General observations from the study: Highest T cell clonality was seen in uninvolved adjacent lung, surpassing that measured in tumor. Detection in adjacent lung was observed for a median around 50 of the top 100 tumor clones. Because researchers sequenced only one region of the tumor, heterogeneity is still possible.

Sequencing used immunoSEQ multiplex PCR; TCRdb keeps in-frame clones, though not all of them. The table lists about 76,000 clones, around 85% of them singletons, with 1% to 1.5% in the top ten. V dropped 4 bases and J dropped 1 base, with 16 bases sitting between them. Germline V gene lookup returns CDR1 SGHAT and CDR2 FQDESV (reference sequence). The CDR3 has 16 residues. Notes on this clone: Its antigen remains unidentified.

The chain uses TRBV11-1 and TRBJ1-1, with D possibly matching TRBD1 (5 bases). This sample comprised peripheral blood, obtained before any cancer treatment. The origin of this receptor is a female donor older than 55 with stage I lung adenocarcinoma. CDR3: CASSSDTRTTNTEAFF. CDR3 nucleotide sequence: TGTGCCAGCAGCTCCGACACCAGGACAACGAACACTGAAGCTTTCTTT.